This T cell receptor (beta chain) was sequenced during a study of cytomegalovirus exposure and HLA in healthy donors. In the study overall: HLA-typed donors contributed some 87 million unique TCRs, which were held in an early data release.

This clone was observed at least ten times. No DNA is shown, since the ends of the CDR3 on it are uncertain; the CDR3 is the one TCRdb lists. Both 60 Vbeta primers and 13 Jbeta primers went into the PCR. The protocol was immunoSEQ multiplex PCR, while the TCRdb copy is restricted to in-frame clones and leaves out a portion. The sample yields more than 100,000 clones, roughly 68% seen once. Per the germline V gene, CDR1 is MNHNY and CDR2 is SVGAGI (reference sequence). The CDR3 spans 15 amino acids, including both terminal residues. The material sequenced was PBMCs. The genes are TRBV6-6 and TRBJ1-3. This TCR derives from a woman in her forties or fifties in good health and CMV-seropositive. CDR3 residues: CASSTSGGVRNTIYF.